This is a list of T cell receptor beta chains from one sample in a study of response to subunit inactivated influenza vaccine. MiXCR, run by TCRdb on the RT-PCR reads, gives a single entry per CDR3 protein. The sample carries roughly 570,000 distinct CDR3 sequences, 10% to 15% recorded once. Here the sequenced sample was PBMCs from blood, taken more than 35 days after vaccination. These receptors all come from a man aged 50-60 years who received an inactivated influenza vaccine. CDR3s include the opening cysteine and the closing phenylalanine or tryptophan. D genes are given only for firm matches. Clone size is not always given. Where it is, it says once, few, many or a class for expanded clones.

clone size	V gene	J gene	D gene	CDR3 protein	CDR3 DNA
.	TRBV5-1	TRBJ2-3	TRBD2	CASNQLASGGADTQYF	TGCGCCAGCAACCAACTAGCTAGCGGTGGCGCAGATACGCAGTATTTT
many	TRBV12-3/TRBV12-4	TRBJ2-6	.	CASSFSGANVLTF	TGTGCCAGCAGTTTCTCCGGGGCCAACGTCCTGACTTTC
.	TRBV12-3/TRBV12-4	TRBJ2-7	.	CASSPGFYEQYF	TGTGCCAGCAGCCCCGGGTTCTACGAGCAGTACTTC
few	TRBV27	TRBJ1-2	.	CASSDTYSYGYTF	TGTGCCAGCAGTGACACCTATTCCTATGGCTACACCTTC
.	TRBV29-1	TRBJ1-5	.	CSVAYRDQPQHF	TGCAGCGTTGCCTACAGGGATCAGCCCCAGCATTTT
few	TRBV25-1	TRBJ1-2	.	CASSGQASPYGYTF	TGTGCCAGCAGTGGGCAGGCCAGCCCCTATGGCTACACCTTC
few	TRBV4-1	TRBJ2-1	TRBD2	CASSRGLAGEEQFF	TGCGCCAGCAGCCGCGGACTAGCGGGAGAGGAGCAGTTCTTC
.	TRBV11-2	TRBJ1-1	TRBD1	CASSRGQVLNTEAFF	TGTGCCAGCAGCCGGGGACAGGTGTTAAACACTGAAGCTTTCTTT
.	TRBV4-2	TRBJ2-5	TRBD2	CASSKPGRSAGRETQYF	TGTGCCAGCAGCAAACCCGGGAGGAGTGCCGGCCGGGAGACCCAGTACTTC
few	TRBV20-1	TRBJ2-2	TRBD2	CSAGTSAMGELFF	TGCAGTGCTGGGACTAGCGCGATGGGGGAGCTGTTTTTT
.	TRBV5-1	TRBJ2-3	TRBD2	CASGEGSTQYF	TGCGCCAGCGGGGAGGGGTCTACGCAGTATTTT
.	TRBV7-2	TRBJ2-4	TRBD2	CASSRRGSGNIQYF	TGTGCCAGCAGCAGGCGGGGGTCCGGGAACATTCAGTACTTC
.	TRBV20-1	TRBJ2-2	TRBD2	CCARDLAGGPRTGELFF	TGCTGTGCTAGAGATCTAGCGGGAGGGCCGAGGACCGGGGAGCTGTTTTTT
.	TRBV6-1	TRBJ2-5	.	CASRPTLEGETQYF	TGTGCCAGCAGGCCGACGTTGGAAGGAGAGACCCAGTACTTC
few	TRBV6-1	TRBJ2-7	.	CASKKGALRQSTAYEQYF	TGTGCCAGCAAAAAGGGTGCTCTTAGGCAGAGTACGGCCTACGAGCAGTACTTC
few	TRBV3-1	TRBJ1-6	.	CASSQTESVSDSPLHF	TGTGCCAGCAGCCAAACAGAGTCTGTGAGTGATTCACCCCTCCACTTT
.	TRBV5-5	TRBJ1-6	.	CASSLGSGFYNSPLHF	TGTGCCAGCAGCTTGGGTTCCGGGTTCTATAATTCACCCCTCCACTTT
.	TRBV12-3/TRBV12-4	TRBJ1-1	.	CASSLRRSNTEAFF	TGTGCCAGCAGTTTAAGGCGGTCGAACACTGAAGCTTTCTTT
.	TRBV20-1	TRBJ2-3	TRBD2	CSASRLAGLTDTQYF	TGCAGTGCTAGCAGACTAGCGGGACTTACAGATACGCAGTATTTT
.	TRBV18	TRBJ2-3	TRBD2	CASSPLREGTDTQYF	TGTGCCAGCTCACCACTTCGGGAGGGCACAGATACGCAGTATTTT
few	TRBV20-1	TRBJ1-1	.	CSASPGAGVGNTEAFF	TGCAGTGCTAGCCCAGGGGCTGGGGTGGGGAACACTGAAGCTTTCTTT
few	TRBV10-1	TRBJ2-3	TRBD2	CASSVRTSGGTSTDTQYF	TGCGCCAGCAGTGTAAGGACTAGCGGGGGCACTAGCACAGATACGCAGTATTTT
many	TRBV7-8	TRBJ2-7	.	CASSFRQVATYEQYF	TGTGCCAGCAGCTTCCGACAGGTAGCTACCTACGAGCAGTACTTC